There are many counts of the clone carrying this T cell receptor (beta chain). Its matching antigen is unknown. Being one base from a much bigger clone, this may be a read error. These data belong to a study of Graves' ophthalmopathy and Graves' hyperthyroidism. Background on the study: No progression to ophthalmopathy over 18 months defined stable hyperthyroidism.

Eligible hyperthyroidism cases comprised new diagnoses of under 2 months' duration in individuals aged 18 to 65. Diagnostic conclusions were grounded in clinical symptoms, serum thyroxine, TRAb, thyroid ultrasound and orbital computed tomography. CDR3 regions of TCR beta were amplified from RNA transcripts. In the first round, RT-PCR was carried out with HTBI primers, and a multiplex PCR formed the second round. TCRdb re-called the multiplex PCR reads with MiXCR, one entry per CDR3 protein. The sample records about 550,000 distinct CDR3 sequences, less than 45% being singletons. Trimming shortened V by 3 bases and J by 5 bases, and 1 base separated the two germline ends. The length of the CDR3 is 10 residues. In germline, CDR1 is LGHDT, CDR2 YNNKEL (reference sequence). Study conclusions and caveats: The majority of expanded thyroid clonotypes above 0.001 frequency also occurred in blood.

This chain links TRBV3-1 with TRBJ2-5; D is undetermined. The clonotype was recovered from an adult man with Graves' hyperthyroidism. The sequencing input was peripheral blood or thyroid tissue (not recorded which). CDR3 residues: CASSHETQYF. The CDR3 DNA sequence: TGTGCCAGCAGCCACGAGACCCAGTACTTC.